The TCR beta chain described here comes from a study of blood T cell repertoires in COVID-19. Turning to the study itself: The study drew acute and convalescent COVID-19 samples from the United States, Italy and Spain. Sample material is recorded as cDNA or gDNA derived from T cells, B-cell-depleted T cells, or PBMCs.

V shed 0 bases and J shed 0 bases, with 9 bases lying between them. CDR3 length: 15 amino acids. Germline loops: CDR1 SGDLS, CDR2 YYNGEE. In the authors' methods: How many nucleated cells were present was estimated from reference gene primer amplification. The data were produced by immunoSEQ multiplex PCR, yet TCRdb's version contains in-frame clones alone and is incomplete. The DNA was the basis for D and trimming; V, J and clone size are from that table. The sample comprises 180,000 or so clones, roughly 85% of which are singletons, and around 8% rests with the top ten. This clonotype was obtained from a woman aged 55-69 years with acute or convalescent COVID-19. Specimen: peripheral blood. This chain uses TRBV9 with TRBJ1-1; D gene uncertain. CDR3 coding DNA: TGTGCCAGCAGCGTAGGACATTCGGTGAACACTGAAGCTTTCTTT. This translates into CASSVGHSVNTEAFF.